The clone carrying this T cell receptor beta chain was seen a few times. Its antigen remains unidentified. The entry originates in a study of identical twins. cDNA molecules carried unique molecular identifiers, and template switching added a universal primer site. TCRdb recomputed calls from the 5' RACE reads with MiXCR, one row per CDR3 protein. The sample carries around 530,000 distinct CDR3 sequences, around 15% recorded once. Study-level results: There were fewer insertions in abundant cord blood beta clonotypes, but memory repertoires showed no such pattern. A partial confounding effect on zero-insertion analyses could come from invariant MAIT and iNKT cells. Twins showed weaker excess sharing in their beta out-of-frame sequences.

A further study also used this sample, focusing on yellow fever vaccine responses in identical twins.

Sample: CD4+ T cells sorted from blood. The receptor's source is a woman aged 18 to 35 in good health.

The CDR3 region has the DNA TGCGCCAGCAGCCCGGGACAGCAAAACTATGGCTACACCTTC. Translating it yields CASSPGQQNYGYTF. The genes are TRBV5-1 and TRBJ1-2; 7 bases are a match to TRBD1. Unmatched junction bases numbered 5, after V lost 4 bases and J lost 2 bases. The germline V gene has CDR1 SGHRS and CDR2 YFSETQ. The CDR3 totals 14 residues.